The 27 T cell receptor beta chains given below trace back to one sample, sequenced in a study of metastatic and nonmetastatic thyroid tumors. TCRdb re-clonotyped the PCR reads via MiXCR. The sample includes about 26,000 clones, 14% to 15% of them seen just once. Each patient came to thyroid surgery without any prior treatment (of any kind). What was sequenced was blood. The receptors were gathered from a female donor with papillary thyroid cancer or a benign thyroid nodule (not recorded which). Some clones in this sample may be carry-over from other donors' samples.

In this sample, this clone turned up many times. J is TRBJ2-2 and V is TRBV3-1; TRBD1 might be the D (6 bases). The CDR3 loop spans 14 amino acids. Trimming left V 3 bases short and J 1 base short, with 6 bases between. Germline CDR1 reads LGHDT; CDR2 reads YNNKEL (reference sequence). CDR3: CASSQGQNTGELFF. The CDR3 DNA sequence: TGTGCCAGCAGCCAGGGACAGAACACCGGGGAGCTGTTTTTT.

This clone has a handful of counts. One end of the junction varies from germline; a read error may be responsible. The rearrangement joins TRBV28 to TRBJ1-3; D is unclear. Germline V gene sequence: CDR1 MDHEN, CDR2 SYDVKM. The CDR3 loop spans 16 amino acids. The chain's CDR3 is CGSSPPPGDSGNTIYF. Written as DNA, the CDR3 is TGTGGCAGCAGTCCCCCCCCCGGTGACTCTGGAAACACCATATATTTT.

The gene calls are TRBV4-2 and TRBJ2-2; 10 nucleotides agree with TRBD2. The length of the CDR3 is 19 residues. Germline loops: CDR1 LGHNA, CDR2 YNFKEQ. V gave up 0 bases and J gave up 5 bases; unmatched junction bases: 12. The CDR3 loop is CASSQDRASGRVGTGELFF. The DNA for the CDR3 is TGTGCCAGCAGCCAAGATCGGGCTAGCGGGAGAGTGGGGACCGGGGAGCTGTTTTTT.

This chain joins TRBV20-1 and TRBJ2-3; TRBD2 is a possible D gene (5 bases). This CDR3 is built from 15 residues. CDR1 and CDR2 (germline): DFQATT, SNEGSKA (reference sequence). With 3 bases removed from V and 1 base from J, the gap between germline ends came to 14 bases. The CDR3 sequence is CSASRRVSGTDTQYF. The CDR3 DNA reads as TGCAGTGCTAGTCGGCGGGTTAGCGGCACAGATACGCAGTATTTT.

This chain links TRBV9 with TRBJ2-1; TRBD2 is a possible D gene (5 bases). Trimming removed 4 bases at V and 6 bases at J, with 23 bases between. This CDR3 has 17 residues. Germline lookup yields CDR1 SGDLS and CDR2 YYNGEE. This CDR3 reads CASSRWARLSSGNEQFF. CDR3 in DNA: TGTGCCAGCAGCCGCTGGGCCCGACTATCATCGGGCAATGAGCAGTTCTTC.

This clone is deemed medium-sized (0.01 to 0.1%). V usage is TRBV6-1 and J usage is TRBJ2-7; a possible D gene is TRBD1 (5 bases). Germline assignment: CDR1 MNHNS and CDR2 SASEGT. The V end was cut by 5 bases, the J end by 1 base, with 9 bases between. The CDR3 runs to 13 residues. The CDR3 here is CASSRQRSYEQYF. The CDR3 DNA is TGTGCCAGCAGTAGACAGAGATCCTACGAGCAGTACTTC.

The chain links TRBV6-5 to TRBJ2-3; 12 nucleotides agree with TRBD2. The germline V gene has CDR1 MNHEY and CDR2 SVGAGI. CDR3 length equals 16 residues. J lost 4 bases, V lost 4 bases, and 6 bases had no gene match. CDR3 residues: CASSSTWTSGADTQYF. The CDR3 bases are TGTGCCAGCAGTTCCACCTGGACTAGCGGGGCAGATACGCAGTATTTT.

This clone is labeled as medium-sized. The rearrangement links TRBV6-5 to TRBJ2-2; 15 nucleotides match TRBD2. The CDR3 totals 18 residues. In germline, CDR1 is MNHEY, CDR2 SVGAGI. Trimming removed 0 bases from V and 5 bases from J; junction bases left unmatched: 4. CDR3 loop: CASSYSGTSGRRTGELFF. DNA of the CDR3: TGTGCCAGCAGTTACTCAGGGACTAGCGGGAGGCGAACCGGGGAGCTGTTTTTT.

This clone was seen repeatedly, ten times or more. Within the sample, other DNA sequences also encode this same CDR3. V is TRBV27 and J is TRBJ2-1, with D perhaps matching TRBD1 (5 bases). The CDR3 consists of 11 residues. V was clipped by 5 bases and J by 14 bases, with 13 bases between them. The germline V gene encodes CDR1 MNHEY and CDR2 SMNVEV (reference sequence). The CDR3 sequence is CASSGQGREFF. The CDR3, as DNA: TGTGCCAGCAGTGGGCAGGGCCGCGAGTTCTTC.

This clone has just a few counts. One base away lies a much larger clone, so this may be a sequencing read error. Other DNA sequences in this specimen translate into the identical CDR3. The chain links TRBV6-2 or TRBV6-3 to TRBJ2-6; no reliable D call. Germline assignment: CDR1 MNHEY and CDR2 SVGEGT. The CDR3 is made up of 15 amino acids. The DNA of the CDR3 is TGTGGCAGCAGTCCCTTGTTGGGTGGGGCCAACGTCCTGACTTTC. It codes for CGSSPLLGGANVLTF.

Ten or more counts support this clone. J is TRBJ2-2 and V is TRBV9; 10 bases map to TRBD1. There are 17 residues in the CDR3. Germline lookup yields CDR1 SGDLS and CDR2 YYNGEE. Trimming at V came to 0 bases and at J to 4 bases, leaving 6 bases not matched to a gene. The DNA of the CDR3 is TGTGCCAGCAGCGTAGATTGGGGACAGGGGACCACCGGGGAGCTGTTTTTT. As protein: CASSVDWGQGTTGELFF.

This clone showed up many times. The chain couples TRBV28 to TRBJ1-3; D is undetermined. With 5 bases removed from V and 2 bases from J, the gap between germline ends came to 19 bases. The V gene's germline CDR1 is MDHEN and CDR2 SYDVKM. CDR3 length: 17 amino acids. CDR3 DNA sequence: TGTGCCAGCAGTCCTGGCTTTAAGGGATATCCTGGAAACACCATATATTTT. Amino acid sequence: CASSPGFKGYPGNTIYF.

This clone was detected a few times. The V gene is TRBV6-1, the J gene TRBJ1-2, with D unclear. CDR1 MNHNS and CDR2 SASEGT come from the germline V gene. Deletions cut 3 bases from V and 6 bases from J, with 14 bases between. The length of the CDR3 is 14 residues. The CDR3 DNA is TGTGCCAGCAGTGAGATCGGCACCCCCGATGGCTACACCTTC. The encoded protein is CASSEIGTPDGYTF.

As concerns this clone: Relative to the germline gene, one junction end is altered; a read error may explain this. The gene calls are TRBV10-3 and TRBJ2-7; no definite D call. This CDR3 comprises 13 residues. The germline V gene has CDR1 ENHRY and CDR2 SYGVKD. CDR3 residues: CASSENAAYEQYF. CDR3 bases: TGTGCCAGCAGTGAGAATGCGGCCTACGAGCAGTACTTC.

This clone was recorded at least ten times. The chain is built from TRBV12-3 or TRBV12-4 and TRBJ2-2; TRBD1 agrees at 9 bases. With V trimmed by 6 bases and J by 0 bases, 2 bases remained unmatched. The CDR3 has 15 amino acids. This chain's CDR3 is CASSRQGANTGELFF. For the CDR3, the DNA is TGTGCCAGCAGCCGACAGGGGGCGAACACCGGGGAGCTGTTTTTT.

This clone is labeled medium-sized. The chain uses TRBV4-3 and TRBJ2-5; tentative D call: TRBD1 (6 bases). The CDR3 spans 16 residues. Trimming removed 4 bases at V and 10 bases at J, with 25 bases between. Germline V CDR1 and CDR2: LGHNA, YSLEER. CDR3 amino acids: CASSPSSGTSSGDQYF. The CDR3 nucleotides read TGCGCCAGCAGCCCCTCCTCCGGGACATCATCAGGTGACCAGTACTTC.

This clone was recorded at least ten times. The V gene is TRBV28, the J gene TRBJ2-7; D unclear. The V end lost 5 bases, the J end lost 2 bases, and 13 bases lay between the germline ends. Germline CDR1 reads MDHEN; CDR2 reads SYDVKM. The CDR3 covers 14 residues. The CDR3 sequence: CASSVIVGTYEQYF. In DNA form, the CDR3 reads TGTGCCAGCAGTGTGATTGTCGGAACCTACGAGCAGTACTTC.

This clone has a count of ten or more. V usage is TRBV30 and J usage is TRBJ2-1, with D possibly TRBD2 on 6 matching bases. The germline gives CDR1 GTSNPN, CDR2 SVGIG (reference sequence). The CDR3 runs 14 residues. V shed 0 bases and J shed 8 bases, with 14 bases lying between them. The CDR3 sequence: CAWSVRGSGHEQFF. In nucleotides, the CDR3 is TGTGCCTGGAGTGTACGGGGGAGTGGCCATGAGCAGTTCTTC.

This clone was seen a few times. The V gene is TRBV10-3, the J gene TRBJ1-2; TRBD1 might be the D (5 bases). Deletions cut 3 bases from V and 4 bases from J, with 21 bases between. The CDR3 extends over 17 amino acids. Per the germline V gene, CDR1 is ENHRY and CDR2 is SYGVKD. CDR3 sequence reads: CAISENNGDGGIYGYTF. The CDR3 DNA reads TGTGCCATCAGTGAAAACAATGGGGACGGAGGGATCTATGGCTACACCTTC.

This clone was detected many times. The chain recombines TRBV28 with TRBJ2-3; D ambiguous. The CDR3 sequence is 14 residues long. Trimming took 6 bases from V and 4 from J, leaving 14 bases between them. CDR1 MDHEN and CDR2 SYDVKM come from the germline V gene. The CDR3 nucleotides are TGTGCCAGCAGCTCGCCTCGGATGGCAGATACGCAGTATTTT. Its protein product is CASSSPRMADTQYF. Full variable domain (outside the CDR3, taken from reference TRBV28 and TRBJ2-3): DVKVTQSSRYLVKRTGEKVFLECVQDMDHENMFWYRQDPGLGLRLIYFSYDVKMKEKGDIPEGYSVSREKKERFSLILESASTNQTSMYLCASSSPRMADTQYFGPGTRLTVL.

In its sample, this clone was seen many times. V usage is TRBV3-1 and J usage is TRBJ2-6; D remains ambiguous. Germline V gene data show CDR1 as LGHDT and CDR2 as YNNKEL (reference sequence). CDR3 length: 13 residues. The ends were cut back, 1 base at V and 4 bases at J, with 2 bases in the middle. CDR3: CASSQAGANVLTF. DNA for the CDR3: TGTGCCAGCAGCCAAGCGGGGGCCAACGTCCTGACTTTC.

This CDR3 reads CASSQRLAGDTHYF. The CDR3 DNA reads TGTGCCAGCAGTCAACGACTAGCGGGAGATACTCATTATTTT. The chain couples TRBV6-2 or TRBV6-3 to TRBJ2-3; 12 bases align to TRBD2. This CDR3 contains 14 residues. V was clipped by 5 bases and J by 15 bases; unmatched bases: 12. Germline V gives CDR1 MNHEY, CDR2 SVGEGT.

In its sample, this clone is medium-sized. The genes are TRBV30 and TRBJ2-7; TRBD2 aligns across 12 bases. From germline, CDR1 is GTSNPN and CDR2 SVGIG (reference sequence). V trimming: 8 bases; J trimming: 2 bases; junction bases outside the gene matches: 4. The CDR3 spans 13 residues. The CDR3 sequence is CAIRLAGAYEQYF. In DNA form, the CDR3 reads TGTGCCATTAGACTAGCGGGAGCCTACGAGCAGTACTTC.

A few counts support this clone. The rearrangement joins TRBV19 to TRBJ2-6; D is possibly TRBD2 (5 bases). Germline assignment: CDR1 LNHDA and CDR2 SQIVND (reference sequence). The CDR3 runs to 15 residues. Deletions cut 5 bases from V and 8 bases from J, with 16 bases between. CDR3 in amino acids: CASSVRCSGSNVLTF. In DNA, the CDR3 is TGTGCCAGTAGTGTCAGGTGTTCGGGGTCCAACGTCCTGACTTTC.

The table lists this clone with many counts. The gene calls are TRBV6-1 and TRBJ1-3; D possibly corresponds to TRBD1 (5 bases). Germline V gene sequence: CDR1 MNHNS, CDR2 SASEGT. Trimming took off 6 bases at V and 0 bases at J, with 12 bases between the two ends. The CDR3 has 15 residues. The CDR3 here is CASSADSASGNTIYF. Written as DNA, the CDR3 is TGTGCCAGCAGCGCAGACAGTGCCTCTGGAAACACCATATATTTT.

This clone was seen many times. This sequence joins TRBV6-5 and TRBJ1-1, with D perhaps TRBD1 (5 bases). The CDR3 spans 13 residues. Per the germline V gene, CDR1 is MNHEY and CDR2 is SVGAGI. The V and J ends lost 2 bases and 4 bases respectively, with 8 bases between them. CDR3 DNA: TGTGCCAGCAGTTACGACGGGGGCACTGAAGCTTTCTTT. Its translation is CASSYDGGTEAFF.

Turning to this clone: This could be a read error, since a much larger clone is one nucleotide away. This rearrangement joins TRBV7-9 to TRBJ2-5; no clear D. V lost 0 bases and J 2 bases, leaving 10 bases between the germline ends. Germline V gives CDR1 SEHNR, CDR2 FQNEAQ (reference sequence). The CDR3 covers 15 residues. CDR3 coding DNA: TGTGCCAGCAGCTTAGCGACGAGTGGTCAAGAGACCCAGTACTTC. It yields the protein CASSLATSGQETQYF.